This is a list of T cell receptor beta chains from one sample in a study of T cells in Graves' hyperthyroidism and ophthalmopathy. TCRdb reprocessed the multiplex PCR reads via MiXCR and lists one record per CDR3 protein. Among some 420,000 distinct CDR3 sequences listed, 12% to 15% were seen once. Input material: blood. All receptors derive from a woman in her late teens or twenties with Graves' hyperthyroidism. The CDR3 runs from the conserved cysteine through the conserved F or W. The order of the fields is J gene, D gene, V gene, clone size, CDR3 protein, CDR3 DNA. The D gene is left open where the match is weak. Where a row states a size, it is once, few, many or the class of an expanded clone; other rows omit it.

>TRBJ1-4|.|TRBV6-4|few
CASSASTRTLNEKLFF
TGTGCCAGCAGTGCATCGACCAGGACCCTTAATGAAAAACTGTTTTTT
>TRBJ2-7|TRBD2|TRBV7-9|many
CASTQGRRSGSEEQYF
TGTGCCAGCACCCAGGGTCGTCGTAGCGGGAGTGAGGAGCAGTACTTC
>TRBJ2-1|TRBD1|TRBV5-4|few
CASSLGGGQGANEQFF
TGTGCCAGCAGCTTGGGGGGGGGACAGGGGGCGAATGAGCAGTTCTTC
>TRBJ1-6|TRBD1|TRBV6-1|.
CASTEQGAVRSPLHF
TGTGCCAGCACTGAACAGGGGGCTGTGAGGTCACCCCTCCACTTT
>TRBJ2-1|.|TRBV15|many
CATSKSGPVNNEQFF
TGTGCCACCAGCAAGAGCGGGCCCGTAAACAATGAGCAGTTCTTC
>TRBJ2-2|.|TRBV12-3/TRBV12-4|many
CASSQWGVLTGELFF
TGTGCCAGCAGCCAATGGGGTGTATTGACCGGGGAGCTGTTTTTT
>TRBJ1-6|TRBD1|TRBV10-3|.
CAISGPGQGLSPLHF
TGTGCCATCAGTGGTCCGGGACAGGGGCTTTCACCCCTCCACTTT
>TRBJ2-7|TRBD2|TRBV7-2|.
CASSSSGETHEQYF
TGTGCCAGCAGCTCTAGCGGGGAGACCCACGAGCAATACTTC
>TRBJ2-4|TRBD1|TRBV12-3/TRBV12-4|many
CASSPDRDRKNIQYF
TGTGCCAGCAGTCCAGACAGGGACCGAAAAAACATTCAGTACTTC
>TRBJ2-1|.|TRBV28|few
CASSTKRASSYNEQFF
TGTGCCAGCAGCACCAAGCGGGCGAGCTCCTACAATGAGCAGTTCTTC
>TRBJ2-7|.|TRBV12-3/TRBV12-4|many
CASSFRRAGEQYF
TGTGCCAGCAGTTTTCGCAGGGCGGGCGAGCAGTACTTC
>TRBJ1-1|.|TRBV2|.
CASITMEAMNTEAFF
TGTGCCAGCATTACTATGGAGGCCATGAACACTGAAGCTTTCTTT
>TRBJ1-6|TRBD1|TRBV20-1|few
CSAPGQGGNSPLHF
TGCAGTGCTCCCGGACAGGGTGGTAATTCACCCCTCCACTTT
>TRBJ1-1|.|TRBV10-2|many
CASRGTRLNTEAFF
TGCGCCAGCAGGGGGACACGACTGAACACTGAAGCTTTCTTT
>TRBJ1-1|.|TRBV5-1|many
CASSLAGAWNTEAFF
TGCGCCAGCAGCTTGGCGGGGGCTTGGAACACTGAAGCTTTCTTT
>TRBJ2-7|TRBD2|TRBV20-1|many
CSARDGGLTSGNPYEQYF
TGCAGTGCTAGAGATGGGGGACTGACTAGCGGGAACCCCTACGAGCAGTACTTC
>TRBJ2-1|TRBD1|TRBV5-1|.
CASSIQGARSNEQFF
TGCGCCAGCAGCATCCAGGGGGCGCGGTCCAATGAGCAGTTCTTC
>TRBJ1-5|TRBD1|TRBV2|many
CASSRTGDQPQHF
TGTGCCAGCAGTCGGACAGGGGACCAGCCCCAGCATTTT